What follows describes a single T cell receptor (beta chain). What it binds is unknown. This specimen comes from a study of radiation and T cells in renal cell carcinoma. Whole-study results and caveats: Top tumor clonotypes rose in blood 2 weeks post-radiation, then contracted. Pretreatment tumor biopsies were lacking, so baseline clonotypes are unknown.

The sample's time point: blood 4 weeks post-SBRT, at nephrectomy. Specified treatment: 15 Gy SBRT to primary tumor, nephrectomy 4 weeks later. Serial blood draws occurred at baseline and 2 and 4 weeks post-SBRT. The CDR3 is made up of 13 amino acids. V lost 4 bases, J lost 2 bases, and 10 bases lay in between. Germline CDR1 is SGHRS and CDR2 is YFSETQ. The table came from immunoSEQ multiplex PCR; TCRdb's copy has only in-frame clones and leaves some out. The sample records about 62,000 clones, over 65% being singletons. This material consisted of blood, taken from a patient whose treatment included radiotherapy and nephrectomy. The chain is built from TRBV5-1 and TRBJ2-7; the D gene is possibly TRBD1 (5 bases). The sequence derives from a man between 60 and 75 years old with renal cell carcinoma. CDR3 residues: CASSPEGAYEQYF. DNA for the CDR3: TGCGCCAGCAGCCCCGAAGGGGCCTACGAGCAGTACTTC.